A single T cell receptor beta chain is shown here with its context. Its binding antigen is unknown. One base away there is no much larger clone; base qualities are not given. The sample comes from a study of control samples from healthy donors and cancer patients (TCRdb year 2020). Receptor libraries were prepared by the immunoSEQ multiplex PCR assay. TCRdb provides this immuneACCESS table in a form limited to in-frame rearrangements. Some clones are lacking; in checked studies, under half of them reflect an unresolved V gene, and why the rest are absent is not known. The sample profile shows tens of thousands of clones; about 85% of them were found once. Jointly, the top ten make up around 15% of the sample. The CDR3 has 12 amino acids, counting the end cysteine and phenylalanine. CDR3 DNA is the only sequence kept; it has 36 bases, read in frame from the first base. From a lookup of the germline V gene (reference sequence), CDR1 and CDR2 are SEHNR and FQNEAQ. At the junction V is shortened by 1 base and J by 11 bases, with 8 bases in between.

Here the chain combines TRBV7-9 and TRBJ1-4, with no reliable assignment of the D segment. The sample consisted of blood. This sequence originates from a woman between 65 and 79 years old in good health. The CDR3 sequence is CASSLGPGKLFF. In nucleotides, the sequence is TGTGCCAGCAGCTTAGGTCCGGGGAAACTGTTTTTT.